This T cell receptor (beta chain) is from a study of blood T cell repertoires in COVID-19. Study context: There were acute and convalescent COVID-19 samples, and they came from the United States, Italy and Spain.

Per the original methods: It was from reference gene primer amplification that nucleated cell counts were estimated. This table comes from immunoSEQ multiplex PCR, and its TCRdb copy is limited to in-frame clones, with some not included. V and J calls plus clone size are reproduced from that table; the DNA served to infer D and trimming. Of around 100,000 clones in the sample, roughly 90% were seen once. Trimming removed 1 base from V and 7 bases from J, with 8 bases in between. Germline values: CDR1 SGHNT, CDR2 YENEEA. This CDR3 has 13 amino acids. The TCR comes from a man between 45 and 60 years old with active COVID-19. The rearrangement links TRBV11-3 to TRBJ2-1; no definite D call. The source material was peripheral blood. DNA of the CDR3: TGTGCCAGCAGCTTAGGTGTCGCGAATGAGCAGTTCTTC. It yields the protein CASSLGVANEQFF.